Presented here are 28 T cell receptor beta chains from one specimen sequenced in a study of T cell changes during pregnancy in multiple sclerosis. TCRdb's table, derived via immunoSEQ multiplex PCR, lists solely in-frame clones and lacks some. Among some 10,000 clones listed, approximately 88% were seen once. This material consisted of CD8+ T cells from peripheral blood mononuclear cells, taken after pregnancy. These receptors came from a female donor in good health, enrolled as a control in a pregnancy study.

CDR3 loop: CAWSPGLRNEQFF. The CDR3 region has the DNA TGTGCCTGGAGTCCGGGGTTAAGGAATGAGCAGTTCTTC. V and J are TRBV30 and TRBJ2-1; possible D gene TRBD2, 5 bases. The CDR3 totals 13 residues. Germline CDR1 GTSNPN, CDR2 SVGIG (reference sequence). Trimming pared 2 bases from V and 7 bases from J, leaving 12 bases between.

The CDR3 spells CASSKQAGGPFNEQFF. CDR3 coding DNA: TGTGCCAGCAGTAAACAAGCGGGAGGGCCTTTCAATGAGCAGTTCTTC. The genes are TRBV6-6 and TRBJ2-1; 10 bases match TRBD2. Trimming removed 5 bases from V and 6 bases from J; junction bases left unmatched: 10. Germline loops: CDR1 MNHNY, CDR2 SVGAGI (reference sequence). CDR3 length: 16 amino acids.

This chain uses TRBV9 with TRBJ2-2; D not resolved. With 0 bases removed from V and 0 bases from J, the gap between germline ends came to 3 bases. There are 14 residues in the CDR3. CDR1 is SGDLS and CDR2 is YYNGEE in the germline V gene. CDR3 in amino acids: CASSVASNTGELFF. The CDR3, as DNA: TGTGCCAGCAGCGTAGCTTCGAACACCGGGGAGCTGTTTTTT.

CDR3 DNA sequence: TGTGCCAGCAGTGACTCGCTAGCGGGGCTCAATGAGCAGTTCTTC. Its protein is CASSDSLAGLNEQFF. The rearrangement joins TRBV6-4 to TRBJ2-1, with 9 bases identical to TRBD2. Trimming at V came to 0 bases and at J to 6 bases, leaving 3 bases not matched to a gene. The CDR3 is 15 amino acids. Germline V gene sequence: CDR1 MRHNA, CDR2 SNTAGT.

The chain combines TRBV11-2 with TRBJ2-7; the match to TRBD1 covers 11 bases. Trimming cost V 1 base and J 1 base; bases outside gene matches: 6. This CDR3 has 17 residues. In germline, CDR1 is SGHAT, CDR2 FQNNGV. For the CDR3, the DNA is TGTGCCAGCAGCTTAGGGACAGGGGGCGTGCAGTCCTACGAGCAGTACTTC. Its protein product is CASSLGTGGVQSYEQYF.

The chain carries TRBV28 and TRBJ2-2, with D maybe TRBD2 (5 bases). In germline, CDR1 is MDHEN, CDR2 SYDVKM. This CDR3 spans 11 amino acids. The CDR3, as DNA: TGTGCAACGGGATACACCGGGGAGCTGTTTTTT. It encodes CATGYTGELFF. Full variable domain (missing parts from reference TRBV28 and TRBJ2-2): DVKVTQSSRYLVKRTGEKVFLECVQDMDHENMFWYRQDPGLGLRLIYFSYDVKMKEKGDIPEGYSVSREKKERFSLILESASTNQTSMYLCATGYTGELFFGEGSRLTVL.

The chain couples TRBV6-5 to TRBJ2-7; 8 positions match TRBD2. J gave up 2 bases and V 0 bases, and 6 bases lay outside the gene matches. The germline V gene has CDR1 MNHEY and CDR2 SVGAGI. CDR3 size: 16 residues. CDR3 sequence (DNA): TGTGCCAGCAGTTACTCGATGTTGCGGGGGGCCTACGAGCAGTACTTC. Amino acids: CASSYSMLRGAYEQYF.

This sequence joins TRBV13 and TRBJ1-4; 9 bases line up with TRBD1. CDR1 and CDR2 from the germline V gene are PRHDT and FYEKMQ (reference sequence). J gave up 7 bases and V 4 bases, and 4 bases lay outside the gene matches. The CDR3 length is 14 residues. The CDR3 DNA is TGTGCCAGCAGCTACAGGGGGCGCGGTGAAAAACTGTTTTTT. Translated: CASSYRGRGEKLFF.

The chain joins TRBV11-2 to TRBJ2-7; unclear D gene. Germline values: CDR1 SGHAT, CDR2 FQNNGV. V was clipped by 6 bases and J by 6 bases, with 12 bases between them. The CDR3 is 12 residues long. The CDR3: CASSADSGEQYF. The CDR3 DNA is TGTGCCAGCAGTGCCGACTCCGGCGAGCAGTACTTC.

DNA for the CDR3: TGTGCCAGCAGCGAGGGTGGACTAGCGGGGCCCTACGAGCAGTACTTC. The encoded protein is CASSEGGLAGPYEQYF. The genes are TRBV13 and TRBJ2-7; 12 bases are shared with TRBD2. This CDR3 spans 16 amino acids. Germline V CDR1 and CDR2: PRHDT, FYEKMQ (reference sequence). Trimming took 5 bases from V and 2 from J; bases not matched to a gene: 7. Filled out from reference TRBV13 and TRBJ2-7, the complete variable domain reads AAGVIQSPRHLIKEKRETATLKCYPIPRHDTVYWYQQGPGQDPQFLISFYEKMQSDKGSIPDRFSAQQFSDYHSELNMSSLELGDSALYFCASSEGGLAGPYEQYFGPGTRLTVT.

The V call is TRBV30, the J call TRBJ2-1; 11 bases map to TRBD2. V gave up 3 bases and J gave up 4 bases; unmatched junction bases: 5. From germline, CDR1 is GTSNPN and CDR2 SVGIG (reference sequence). This CDR3 has 15 residues. The DNA for the CDR3 is TGTGCCTGGAGCCCAATAGCGGGGGGGTACAATGAGCAGTTCTTC. Translation gives CAWSPIAGGYNEQFF.

The chain is built from TRBV27 and TRBJ2-7; a possible D gene is TRBD2 (5 bases). Germline CDR1 reads MNHEY; CDR2 reads SMNVEV (reference sequence). This CDR3 contains 14 residues. Deletions cut 6 bases from V and 4 bases from J, with 16 bases between. For the CDR3, the DNA is TGTGCCAGCAGCCAGACTAACTACCTATACGAGCAGTACTTC. This gives the protein CASSQTNYLYEQYF.

Details on this clone: Compared with germline, one end of the junction differs, possibly owing to a read error. The chain recombines TRBV7-7 with TRBJ2-1; maybe TRBD2 (6 bases). The CDR3 extends over 13 amino acids. Looked up from germline, CDR1 is SSHAT and CDR2 is FNYEAQ (reference sequence). Here the CDR3 reads CASSLEPSDEQFF. The DNA of the CDR3 is TGTGCTAGCAGCTTAGAGCCTAGCGATGAGCAGTTCTTC.

The chain recombines TRBV11-2 with TRBJ2-7; D may be TRBD2 (5 bases). Germline loops: CDR1 SGHAT, CDR2 FQNNGV. This CDR3 comprises 13 residues. Between the trimmed V and J ends, which lost 0 bases and 7 bases, there was a span of 10 bases. CDR3 in DNA: TGTGCCAGCAGCTTAGACGCACGGGATGAGCAGTACTTC. It is translated as CASSLDARDEQYF.

This clone has more than one count but fewer than ten. The chain recombines TRBV4-3 with TRBJ2-6, with D tentatively TRBD2 (5 bases). CDR1 is LGHNA, CDR2 YSLEER, per germline. The CDR3 loop spans 16 amino acids. The V end lost 0 bases, the J end lost 2 bases, and 8 bases lay between the germline ends. The CDR3 protein is CASSQDHGAGANVLTF. CDR3 coding DNA: TGCGCCAGCAGCCAAGATCACGGGGCTGGGGCCAACGTCCTGACTTTC.

V usage is TRBV5-1 and J usage is TRBJ1-2; possibly TRBD1 for D (5 bases). Trimming stripped 3 bases from V and 1 base from J, with 16 bases between. In germline, CDR1 is SGHRS, CDR2 YFSETQ. This CDR3 has 16 amino acids. The CDR3 DNA sequence: TGCGCCAGCAGCTATGACAGACCTCCTTATAACTATGGCTACACCTTC. Its translation: CASSYDRPPYNYGYTF. The whole variable domain, filled in from reference TRBV5-1 and TRBJ1-2, reads KAGVTQTPRYLIKTRGQQVTLSCSPISGHRSVSWYQQTPGQGLQFLFEYFSETQRNKGNFPGRFSGRQFSNSRSEMNVSTLELGDSALYLCASSYDRPPYNYGYTFGSGTRLTVV.

The chain employs TRBV7-3 and TRBJ1-1; 8 bases are a match to TRBD1. Losses at the gene ends were 4 bases for V and 5 bases for J; bases not matched to a gene: 9. The germline CDR1 and CDR2 sequences are SGHTA and FQGTGA. The length of the CDR3 is 15 residues. The CDR3 DNA reads TGTGCCAGCAGCTCCGGACAGGGACTCGGAACTGAAGCTTTCTTT. It encodes CASSSGQGLGTEAFF.

The rearrangement joins TRBV5-1 to TRBJ1-2, with D perhaps TRBD1 (6 bases). The CDR3 has 16 amino acids. Trimming removed 0 bases from V and 4 bases from J, with 16 bases in between. The germline gives CDR1 SGHRS, CDR2 YFSETQ. Here the CDR3 reads CASSLEGSGGIYGYTF. CDR3 nucleotide sequence: TGCGCCAGCAGCTTGGAAGGTTCGGGGGGCATCTATGGCTACACCTTC.

The genes are TRBV7-9 and TRBJ2-5; tentative D call: TRBD1 (5 bases). This CDR3 is 15 amino acids long. Trimming took off 4 bases at V and 3 bases at J, with 15 bases between the two ends. CDR1 and CDR2 from the germline V gene are SEHNR and FQNEAQ (reference sequence). For the CDR3, the DNA is TGTGCCAGCAGCTCCTATCTTCAGGGAAAAGAGACCCAGTACTTC. Its translation: CASSSYLQGKETQYF.

Comments on this clone: Germline is not matched at one junction end, which may reflect a read error. This chain links TRBV11-2 with TRBJ2-1; D is ambiguous. The CDR3 consists of 8 residues. The V gene's germline CDR1 is SGHAT and CDR2 FQNNGV. The DNA for the CDR3 is TGTGCCAGCAGCCCCTCGGTCTTC. Amino acids: CASSPSVF.

The chain recombines TRBV7-2 with TRBJ2-7, with D perhaps TRBD1 (5 bases). The V and J ends lost 8 bases and 2 bases respectively, with 19 bases between them. Germline loops: CDR1 SGHTA, CDR2 FQGNSA. The CDR3 runs 15 residues. CDR3 sequence reads: CASSLPGWGPYEQYF. The CDR3 DNA reads TGTGCCAGCTCTCTCCCAGGGTGGGGTCCCTACGAGCAGTACTTC. The whole variable domain, remainder taken from reference TRBV7-2 and TRBJ2-7, is GAGVSQSPSNKVTEKGKDVELRCDPISGHTALYWYRQSLGQGLEFLIYFQGNSAPDKSGLPSDRFSAERTGGSVSTLTIQRTQQEDSAVYLCASSLPGWGPYEQYFGPGTRLTVT.

The chain couples TRBV4-1 to TRBJ2-3; D unclear. Trimming pared 0 bases from V and 3 bases from J, leaving 7 bases between. Germline CDR1 and CDR2: MGHRA and YSYEKL. The CDR3 has 14 amino acids. CDR3 in DNA: TGCGCCAGCAGCCAAGAAGTGGCAACAGATACGCAGTATTTT. Translating gives CASSQEVATDTQYF.

This clone came up once. This chain joins TRBV4-2 and TRBJ2-1, with TRBD2 identical over 12 bases. CDR1 and CDR2 (germline): LGHNA, YNFKEQ. V dropped 2 bases and J dropped 10; count of bases not matched to a gene: 6. The CDR3 runs to 15 residues. The CDR3 reads CASSQTLAGGGEQFF. The CDR3 DNA follows: TGTGCCAGCAGCCAAACACTAGCGGGGGGTGGGGAGCAGTTCTTC.

The chain carries TRBV5-1 and TRBJ2-7; the D gene is possibly TRBD1 (6 bases). The V gene's germline CDR1 is SGHRS and CDR2 YFSETQ. This CDR3 region has 13 residues. V shed 3 bases and J shed 2 bases, with 9 bases lying between them. The CDR3 loop reads CASSWGHTYEQYF. The DNA for the CDR3 is TGCGCCAGCAGCTGGGGACACACCTACGAGCAGTACTTC.

V usage is TRBV27 and J usage is TRBJ2-3; D is unclear. The V gene lost 4 bases and the J gene lost 4 bases, with 18 bases spanning the gap. Germline V gene lookup returns CDR1 MNHEY and CDR2 SMNVEV (reference sequence). This CDR3 has 16 residues. CDR3 coding DNA: TGTGCCAGCAGTTCCTACGGAGACTCCCAGCCAGATACGCAGTATTTT. Protein sequence: CASSSYGDSQPDTQYF.

The table lists this clone with a count of one. The rearrangement links TRBV7-9 to TRBJ2-5; D possibly corresponds to TRBD2 (6 bases). The V gene lost 5 bases and the J gene lost 5 bases, with 12 bases spanning the gap. The germline V gene encodes CDR1 SEHNR and CDR2 FQNEAQ (reference sequence). This CDR3 spans 13 amino acids. This CDR3 is CASSAGFRETQYF. The CDR3 DNA is TGTGCCAGCAGCGCGGGATTCCGGGAGACCCAGTACTTC.

V gene TRBV27 combines with J gene TRBJ1-5; 7 nucleotides align to TRBD1. Germline V CDR1 and CDR2: MNHEY, SMNVEV (reference sequence). V lost 7 bases to trimming and J lost 0 bases; unmatched junction nucleotides: 6. The length of the CDR3 is 15 residues. CDR3 coding DNA: TGTGCCAGCACCCTGACAGGGAATAGCAATCAGCCCCAGCATTTT. As protein: CASTLTGNSNQPQHF.

The V and J genes are TRBV5-6 and TRBJ1-2; no clear D. The CDR3 totals 14 residues. The V gene's germline CDR1 is SGHDT and CDR2 YYEEEE. V lost 2 bases, J lost 0 bases, and 8 bases lay in between. The CDR3 spells CASSFSGTNYGYTF. The CDR3 DNA reads as TGTGCCAGCAGCTTCTCCGGGACTAACTATGGCTACACCTTC. The full variable domain, its missing parts supplied by reference TRBV5-6 and TRBJ1-2, is DAGVTQSPTHLIKTRGQQVTLRCSPKSGHDTVSWYQQALGQGPQFIFQYYEEEERQRGNFPDRFSGHQFPNYSSELNVNALLLGDSALYLCASSFSGTNYGYTFGSGTRLTVV.